The entry that follows covers one T cell receptor (beta chain) sequence. This entry belongs to a study of blood T cell repertoires in COVID-19. Study overall: Samples representing acute and convalescent COVID-19 were sourced from the United States, Italy and Spain. T cells, B-cell-depleted T cells, or PBMCs supplied cDNA or gDNA.

In the source study's methods: Reference gene primer amplification yielded estimated nucleated cell counts. TCRdb's table, derived via immunoSEQ multiplex PCR, lists solely in-frame clones and lacks some. From that table come the V and J calls and clone size; the DNA was used to work out D and trimming. The sample includes just over 95,000 clones, 75% to 95% of them seen just once. The clonotype was recovered from a man aged 50-59 years with acute or convalescent COVID-19. Sequencing was carried out using peripheral blood.

The CDR3 nucleotides are TGTGCCACCAGTGATTCGGGACTAGCGGGAGGTTTACGCTCCTACAATGAGCAGTTCTTC. This gives the protein CATSDSGLAGGLRSYNEQFF. V and J are TRBV24-1 and TRBJ2-1, with TRBD2 identical over 15 bases. The CDR3 has 20 residues. Germline V lookup: CDR1 KGHDR, CDR2 SFDVKD. J gave up 0 bases and V 2 bases, and 7 bases lay outside the gene matches.